A single sample is the source of the 21 T cell receptor beta chains below, sequenced in a study of T cells in Graves' hyperthyroidism and ophthalmopathy (dated by TCRdb to about 2019). Library creation used multiplex PCR. The instrument given in TCRdb is Illumina HiSeq 2000. TCR beta CDR3 regions were amplified from RNA transcripts. The TCR CDR3 was subjected to a first round of RT-PCR using the HTBI primer set and the Qiagen OneStep RT-PCR kit. TCRdb reworked the public reads: Q25 trimming with fastp, MiXCR clone assembly, productive beta chains retained. Each CDR3 protein appears once, grouped with its most common genes and DNA. The sample table records 300,000 to 400,000 distinct CDR3 sequences; around 14% of these occur just once. 20% to 25% of the sample rests with the top ten. Input material: blood. All receptors come from a woman in her 30s with Graves' hyperthyroidism.

There are a few counts of this clonotype. V usage is TRBV6-1 and J usage is TRBJ2-2; D call uncertain. Germline CDR1 is MNHNS and CDR2 is SASEGT. This CDR3 is 13 amino acids long. Trimming took off 6 bases at V and 3 bases at J, with 8 bases between the two ends. This CDR3 is CASSSLYTGELFF. For the CDR3, the DNA is TGTGCCAGCAGCAGCCTATACACCGGGGAGCTGTTTTTT.

V and J are TRBV3-1 and TRBJ2-3; 7 positions match TRBD2. With V trimmed by 4 bases and J by 0 bases, 13 bases remained unmatched. The CDR3 covers 18 residues. Germline CDR1 is LGHDT and CDR2 is YNNKEL (reference sequence). The CDR3 here is CASSPRWSSGYSTDTQYF. For the CDR3, the DNA is TGTGCCAGCAGCCCCAGATGGTCTAGCGGTTATAGCACAGATACGCAGTATTTT.

The chain joins TRBV2 to TRBJ1-6; TRBD1 matches at 7 bases. This CDR3 contains 14 residues. CDR1 and CDR2 (germline): SNHLY, FYNNEI. J lost 9 bases, V lost 5 bases, and 7 bases had no gene match. Here the CDR3 DNA reads TGTGCCAGCAGTCTAGGGACAGATTTTTCACCCCTCCACTTT. It translates to CASSLGTDFSPLHF.

This clonotype was detected many times. This chain joins TRBV24-1 and TRBJ2-3, with D hard to call. The V end was cut by 4 bases, the J end by 1 base, with 14 bases between. CDR1 KGHDR and CDR2 SFDVKD come from the germline V gene. The CDR3 sequence is 16 residues long. In DNA form, the CDR3 reads TGTGCCACCAGTGACCCCGGAGCGCCTGGCACAGATACGCAGTATTTT. Translating gives CATSDPGAPGTDTQYF.

Note on this clonotype: Possible read error: a much larger clone is one base away. The V call is TRBV12-3 or TRBV12-4, the J call TRBJ2-7; TRBD1 matches 7 bases. This CDR3 comprises 12 residues. CDR3 nucleotide sequence: TGTGCCAGCGCAAGGACAGGCTACAAGCAGTACTTC. Protein product: CASARTGYKQYF.

This clonotype was counted between two and nine times. The genes are TRBV20-1 and TRBJ1-2; TRBD1 is a possible D gene (5 bases). The CDR3 totals 11 residues. V was cut by 3 bases and J by 6 bases, with 8 bases left in between. Germline lookup yields CDR1 DFQATT and CDR2 SNEGSKA (reference sequence). CDR3: CSASPGNGYTF. The CDR3 DNA follows: TGCAGTGCTAGTCCAGGGAATGGCTACACCTTC.

The chain uses TRBV20-1 and TRBJ2-7; 14 nucleotides line up with TRBD2. The CDR3 extends over 18 amino acids. Germline-derived CDR1 and CDR2 are DFQATT and SNEGSKA (reference sequence). J lost 2 bases, V lost 3 bases, and 12 bases had no gene match. The CDR3 is CSASSYKGTSGSAYEQYF. CDR3 DNA: TGCAGTGCTAGCTCCTACAAGGGGACTAGCGGGAGCGCCTACGAGCAGTACTTC.

Only a few counts were recorded for this clonotype. The chain combines TRBV7-9 with TRBJ2-3, with D possibly matching TRBD1 (5 bases). Germline CDR1 is SEHNR and CDR2 is FQNEAQ (reference sequence). Trimming stripped 6 bases from V and 2 bases from J, with 21 bases between. This CDR3 region has 17 residues. CDR3 nucleotides: TGTGCCAGCAGTTACCAGGACCACAGGCCGAACACAGATACGCAGTATTTT. Translation: CASSYQDHRPNTDTQYF.

This clonotype has a count of ten or more. The V call is TRBV12-3 or TRBV12-4, the J call TRBJ1-1; 8 positions match TRBD1. V gave up 6 bases and J gave up 1 base; unmatched junction bases: 4. The CDR3 spans 14 residues. CDR3 region: CASRTTGGNTEAFF. The DNA of the CDR3 is TGTGCCAGCAGAACTACAGGGGGGAACACTGAAGCTTTCTTT.

This clonotype has just a few counts. The chain employs TRBV25-1 and TRBJ2-5, with D perhaps TRBD2 (6 bases). Trimming left V 1 base short and J 6 bases short, with 18 bases between. This CDR3 contains 16 residues. Germline V gene data show CDR1 as MGHDK and CDR2 as SYGVNS. In DNA form, the CDR3 reads TGTGCCAGCAGTGAATCGGTGACGGGAGTCACGAAGACCCAGTACTTC. It encodes CASSESVTGVTKTQYF.

This clonotype was seen ten or more times. The chain recombines TRBV7-9 with TRBJ2-7, with TRBD1 identical over 9 bases. The V gene's germline CDR1 is SEHNR and CDR2 FQNEAQ (reference sequence). J lost 5 bases, V lost 1 base, and 3 bases had no gene match. CDR3 length equals 14 residues. This CDR3 reads CASSLVTGGNEQYF. As DNA, the CDR3 is TGTGCCAGCAGCTTAGTCACAGGGGGCAACGAGCAGTACTTC. Full variable domain (rest looked up from reference TRBV7-9 and TRBJ2-7): DTGVSQNPRHKITKRGQNVTFRCDPISEHNRLYWYRQTLGQGPEFLTYFQNEAQLEKSRLLSDRFSAERPKGSFSTLEIQRTEQGDSAMYLCASSLVTGGNEQYFGPGTRLTVT.

The chain employs TRBV19 and TRBJ2-4, with a tentative D call TRBD1 (6 bases). The CDR3 spans 14 residues. The germline V gene encodes CDR1 LNHDA and CDR2 SQIVND (reference sequence). V lost 4 bases and J 8 bases, leaving 15 bases between the germline ends. CDR3 nucleotides: TGTGCCAGTAGTAGTCGCACAGGGCGCGACATTCAGTACTTC. Translated: CASSSRTGRDIQYF.

This clonotype came up a few times. CDR3 sequence reads: CSSGEGETQYF. CDR3 DNA sequence: TGCAGCTCCGGGGAGGGAGAGACCCAGTACTTC. The rearrangement joins TRBV29-1 to TRBJ2-5; 7 bases line up with TRBD2. Germline lookup yields CDR1 SQVTM and CDR2 ANQGSEA. The CDR3 consists of 11 residues. The J segment lost 4 bases and the V segment lost 8 bases, leaving 4 bases of the junction unmatched.

V usage is TRBV19 and J usage is TRBJ1-6; no clear D. V was clipped by 5 bases and J by 9 bases, with 17 bases between them. This CDR3 region has 15 residues. Germline CDR1 and CDR2: LNHDA and SQIVND (reference sequence). The CDR3 here is CASSSSWNTGSPLHF. The CDR3 bases are TGTGCCAGTAGTTCTTCGTGGAACACCGGTTCACCCCTCCACTTT.

This clonotype was detected ten times or more. This chain uses TRBV20-1 with TRBJ2-3; 8 bases fit TRBD2. The CDR3 has 16 amino acids. V was clipped by 1 base and J by 6 bases; unmatched bases: 12. CDR1 and CDR2 from the germline V gene are DFQATT and SNEGSKA (reference sequence). CDR3 residues: CSARGEGSGAQDTQYF. The CDR3 DNA reads TGCAGTGCTAGAGGGGAGGGTAGCGGGGCTCAGGATACGCAGTATTTT.

The chain joins TRBV6-2 or TRBV6-3 to TRBJ2-3; D is uncertain. The CDR3 totals 14 residues. V gave up 2 bases and J gave up 2 bases, with 8 bases separating them. Germline V gene sequence: CDR1 MNHEY, CDR2 SVGEGT. CDR3 nucleotide sequence: TGTGCCAGCAGTTACCCGGATCCCACAGATACGCAGTATTTT. Translating it yields CASSYPDPTDTQYF.

This clonotype has at least ten counts. The CDR3 bases are TGTGCCAGCAGCTTACTGCGACAGGCGGTCCAAGCTTTCTTT. Its protein product is CASSLLRQAVQAFF. The chain recombines TRBV11-2 with TRBJ1-1, with a tentative D call TRBD1 (6 bases). This CDR3 has 14 residues. The V end lost 2 bases, the J end lost 9 bases, and 16 bases lay between the germline ends. Germline V CDR1 and CDR2: SGHAT, FQNNGV.

The sample holds many counts of this clonotype. The chain couples TRBV30 to TRBJ2-7, with 8 bases aligning to TRBD2. The CDR3 covers 15 residues. Germline lookup yields CDR1 GTSNPN and CDR2 SVGIG (reference sequence). Trimming took 2 bases from V and 0 from J; bases not matched to a gene: 6. CDR3 coding DNA: TGTGCCTGGAGTCGGGGGGGCGGATTCTCCTACGAGCAGTACTTC. It yields the protein CAWSRGGGFSYEQYF. The full variable domain, rest sourced from reference TRBV30 and TRBJ2-7, is SQTIHQWPATLVQPVGSPLSLECTVEGTSNPNLYWYRQAAGRGLQLLFYSVGIGQISSEVPQNLSASRPQDRQFILSSKKLLLSDSGFYLCAWSRGGGFSYEQYFGPGTRLTVT.

This clonotype was counted many times. J is TRBJ2-5 and V is TRBV19; 7 bases fit TRBD2. The CDR3 spans 14 residues. The germline gives CDR1 LNHDA, CDR2 SQIVND (reference sequence). Unmatched junction bases numbered 8, after V lost 3 bases and J lost 7 bases. The CDR3 region has the DNA TGTGCCAGTAGTATCGGCGGGAGCCCCGTGACCCAGTACTTC. Translation: CASSIGGSPVTQYF.

This clonotype has just a few counts. The V call is TRBV29-1, the J call TRBJ2-2; no clear D gene. Trimming pared 3 bases from V and 0 bases from J, leaving 5 bases between. There are 13 residues in the CDR3. Looked up from germline, CDR1 is SQVTM and CDR2 is ANQGSEA. The CDR3 sequence: CSVDSANTGELFF. The DNA of the CDR3 is TGCAGCGTTGACTCGGCGAACACCGGGGAGCTGTTTTTT.

This clonotype was observed once. This may arise from a read error, as a much more abundant clone is one base away. The chain carries TRBV28 and TRBJ1-5, with a weak D call TRBD1 (6 bases). Germline V lookup: CDR1 MDHEN, CDR2 SYDVKM. V was shortened by 7 bases and J by 3 bases, with 13 bases between the two germline ends. This CDR3 comprises 14 residues. CDR3 nucleotide sequence: TGTGCCAGCAATTGGGCAGGGGACAATCAGCCCCAGCATTTT. Its protein product is CASNWAGDNQPQHF. The entire variable domain, with the rest obtained from reference TRBV28 and TRBJ1-5, is as follows: DVKVTQSSRYLVKRTGEKVFLECVQDMDHENMFWYRQDPGLGLRLIYFSYDVKMKEKGDIPEGYSVSREKKERFSLILESASTNQTSMYLCASNWAGDNQPQHFGDGTRLSIL.